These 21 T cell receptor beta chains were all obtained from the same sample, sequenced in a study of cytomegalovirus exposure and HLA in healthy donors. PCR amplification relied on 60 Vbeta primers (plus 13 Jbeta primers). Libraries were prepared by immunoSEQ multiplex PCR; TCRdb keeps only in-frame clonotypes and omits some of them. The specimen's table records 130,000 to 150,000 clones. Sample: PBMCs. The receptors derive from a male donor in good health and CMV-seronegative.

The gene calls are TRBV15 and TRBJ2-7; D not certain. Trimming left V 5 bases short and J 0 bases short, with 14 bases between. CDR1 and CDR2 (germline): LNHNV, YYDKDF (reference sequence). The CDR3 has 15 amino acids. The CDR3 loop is CATSSGSQDSYEQYF. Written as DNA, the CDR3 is TGTGCCACCAGCTCCGGGTCCCAAGACTCCTACGAGCAGTACTTC.

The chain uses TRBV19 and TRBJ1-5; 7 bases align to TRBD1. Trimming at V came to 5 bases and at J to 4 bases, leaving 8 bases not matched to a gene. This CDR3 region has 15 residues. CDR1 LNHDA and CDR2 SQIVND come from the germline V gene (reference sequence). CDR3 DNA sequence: TGTGCCAGTAGTGACTTTAGACAGGGAAATCAGCCCCAGCATTTT. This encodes CASSDFRQGNQPQHF. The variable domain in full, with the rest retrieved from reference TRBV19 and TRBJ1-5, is DGGITQSPKYLFRKEGQNVTLSCEQNLNHDAMYWYRQDPGQGLRLIYYSQIVNDFQKGDIAEGYSVSREKKESFPLTVTSAQKNPTAFYLCASSDFRQGNQPQHFGDGTRLSIL.

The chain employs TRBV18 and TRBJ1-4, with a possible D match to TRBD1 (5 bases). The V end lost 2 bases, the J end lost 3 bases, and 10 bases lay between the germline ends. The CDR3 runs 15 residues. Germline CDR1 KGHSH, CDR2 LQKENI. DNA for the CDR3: TGTGCCAGCTCACCATATACAGGTTCTAATGAAAAACTGTTTTTT. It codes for CASSPYTGSNEKLFF. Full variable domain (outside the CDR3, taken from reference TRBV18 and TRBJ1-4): NAGVMQNPRHLVRRRGQEARLRCSPMKGHSHVYWYRQLPEEGLKFMVYLQKENIIDESGMPKERFSAEFPKEGPSILRIQQVVRGDSAAYFCASSPYTGSNEKLFFGSGTQLSVL.

CDR3 protein: CASSISGGATRSYEQYF. The CDR3 region has the DNA TGTGCCAGTAGTATAAGTGGAGGAGCGACGCGCTCCTACGAGCAGTACTTC. This chain joins TRBV19 and TRBJ2-7, with D perhaps TRBD2 (5 bases). Germline lookup yields CDR1 LNHDA and CDR2 SQIVND (reference sequence). This CDR3 has 17 amino acids. V was clipped by 2 bases and J by 0 bases, with 17 bases between them.

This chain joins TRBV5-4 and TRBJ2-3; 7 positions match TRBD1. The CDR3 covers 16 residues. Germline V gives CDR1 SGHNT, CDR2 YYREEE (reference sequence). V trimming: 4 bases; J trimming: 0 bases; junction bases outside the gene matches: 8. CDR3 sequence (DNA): TGTGCCAGCAGCCTGGACGCAGGGGGTAGCACAGATACGCAGTATTTT. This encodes CASSLDAGGSTDTQYF.

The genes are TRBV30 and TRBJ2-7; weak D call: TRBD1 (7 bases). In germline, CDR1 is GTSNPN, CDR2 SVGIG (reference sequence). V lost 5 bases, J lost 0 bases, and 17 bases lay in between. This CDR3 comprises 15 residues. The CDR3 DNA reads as TGTGCCTGGGGAGCAGGGGGACTCAGCTCCTACGAGCAGTACTTC. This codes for CAWGAGGLSSYEQYF.

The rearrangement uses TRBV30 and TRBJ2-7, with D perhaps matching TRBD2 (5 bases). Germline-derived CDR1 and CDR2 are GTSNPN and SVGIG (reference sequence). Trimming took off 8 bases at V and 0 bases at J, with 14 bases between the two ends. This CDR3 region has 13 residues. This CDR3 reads CAGLAFDSYEQYF. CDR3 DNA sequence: TGTGCCGGTCTAGCTTTCGACTCCTACGAGCAGTACTTC.

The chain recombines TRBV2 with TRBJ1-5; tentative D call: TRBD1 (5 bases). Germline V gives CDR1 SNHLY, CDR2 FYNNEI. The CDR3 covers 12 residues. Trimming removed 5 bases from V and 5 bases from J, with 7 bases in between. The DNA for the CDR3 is TGTGCCAGCAGTATAGGGGATCAGCCCCAGCATTTT. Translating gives CASSIGDQPQHF.

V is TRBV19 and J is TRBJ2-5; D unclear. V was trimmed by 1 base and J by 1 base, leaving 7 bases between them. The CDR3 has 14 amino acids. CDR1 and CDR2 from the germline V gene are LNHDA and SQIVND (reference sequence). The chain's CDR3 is CASSIGGAQETQYF. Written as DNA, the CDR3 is TGTGCCAGTAGTATAGGAGGCGCCCAAGAGACCCAGTACTTC.

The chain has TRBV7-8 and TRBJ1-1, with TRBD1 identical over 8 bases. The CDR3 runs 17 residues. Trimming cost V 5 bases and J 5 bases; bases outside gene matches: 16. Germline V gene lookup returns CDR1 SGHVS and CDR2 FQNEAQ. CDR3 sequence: CASSDTGGLEKRTEAFF. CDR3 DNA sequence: TGTGCCAGCAGCGACACAGGGGGTTTGGAGAAAAGGACTGAAGCTTTCTTT.

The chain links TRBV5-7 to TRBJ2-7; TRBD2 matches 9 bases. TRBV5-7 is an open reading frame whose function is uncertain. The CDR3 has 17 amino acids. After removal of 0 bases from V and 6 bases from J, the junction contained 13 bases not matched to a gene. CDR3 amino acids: CASSLELAGAPSVEQYF. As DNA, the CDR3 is TGTGCCAGCAGCTTGGAGTTAGCGGGGGCTCCGTCGGTCGAGCAGTACTTC.

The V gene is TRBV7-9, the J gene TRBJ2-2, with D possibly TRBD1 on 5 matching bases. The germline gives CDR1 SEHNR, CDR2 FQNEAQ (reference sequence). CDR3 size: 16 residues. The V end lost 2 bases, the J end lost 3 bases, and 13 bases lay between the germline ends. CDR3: CASSLFGQGYTGELFF. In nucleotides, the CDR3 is TGTGCCAGCAGCTTATTCGGGCAGGGCTACACCGGGGAGCTGTTTTTT.

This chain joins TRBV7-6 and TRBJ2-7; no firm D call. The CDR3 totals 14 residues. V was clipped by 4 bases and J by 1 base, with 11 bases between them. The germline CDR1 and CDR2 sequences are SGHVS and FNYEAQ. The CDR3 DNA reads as TGTGCCAGCAGCTCGGAGAACTGGTCCTACGAGCAGTACTTC. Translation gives CASSSENWSYEQYF.

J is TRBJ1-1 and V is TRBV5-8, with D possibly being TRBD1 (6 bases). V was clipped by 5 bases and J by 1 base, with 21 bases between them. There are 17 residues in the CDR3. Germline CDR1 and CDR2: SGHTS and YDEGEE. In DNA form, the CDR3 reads TGTGCCAGCAGAGATAGACAGGCCCATATCTCGAACACTGAAGCTTTCTTT. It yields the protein CASRDRQAHISNTEAFF.

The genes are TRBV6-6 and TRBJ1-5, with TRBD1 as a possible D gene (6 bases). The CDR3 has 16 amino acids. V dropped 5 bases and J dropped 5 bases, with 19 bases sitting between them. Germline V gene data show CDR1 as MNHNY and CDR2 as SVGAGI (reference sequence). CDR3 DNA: TGTGCCAGCAGTCAGCGGTCCGGGACAAGGGATCAGCCCCAGCATTTT. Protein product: CASSQRSGTRDQPQHF.

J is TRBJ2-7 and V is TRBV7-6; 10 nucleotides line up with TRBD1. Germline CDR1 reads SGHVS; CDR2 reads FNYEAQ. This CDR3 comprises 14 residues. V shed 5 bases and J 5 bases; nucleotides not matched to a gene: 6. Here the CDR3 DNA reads TGTGCCAGCAGCCCTGGACAGGGGGTGGACGAGCAGTACTTC. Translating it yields CASSPGQGVDEQYF.

CDR3 residues: CASSATGEAFF. DNA for the CDR3: TGTGCCAGCAGTGCAACAGGTGAAGCTTTCTTT. The rearrangement uses TRBV27 and TRBJ1-1, with D maybe TRBD1 (5 bases). CDR3 length: 11 residues. V gave up 5 bases and J gave up 7 bases, with 8 bases separating them. Germline V gene data show CDR1 as MNHEY and CDR2 as SMNVEV (reference sequence).

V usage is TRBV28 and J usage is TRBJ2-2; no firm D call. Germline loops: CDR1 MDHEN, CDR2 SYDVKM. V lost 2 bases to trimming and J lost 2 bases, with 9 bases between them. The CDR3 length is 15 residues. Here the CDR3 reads CASSLVTVNTGELFF. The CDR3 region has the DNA TGTGCCAGCAGTTTAGTTACGGTCAACACCGGGGAGCTGTTTTTT.

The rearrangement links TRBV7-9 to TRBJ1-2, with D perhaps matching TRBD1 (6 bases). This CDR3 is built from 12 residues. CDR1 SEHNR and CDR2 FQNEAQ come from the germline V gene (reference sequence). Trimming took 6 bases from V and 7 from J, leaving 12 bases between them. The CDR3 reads CASRGGALGYTF. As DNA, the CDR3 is TGTGCCAGCAGAGGGGGGGCTCTTGGCTACACCTTC. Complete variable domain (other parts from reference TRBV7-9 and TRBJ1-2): DTGVSQNPRHKITKRGQNVTFRCDPISEHNRLYWYRQTLGQGPEFLTYFQNEAQLEKSRLLSDRFSAERPKGSFSTLEIQRTEQGDSAMYLCASRGGALGYTFGSGTRLTVV.

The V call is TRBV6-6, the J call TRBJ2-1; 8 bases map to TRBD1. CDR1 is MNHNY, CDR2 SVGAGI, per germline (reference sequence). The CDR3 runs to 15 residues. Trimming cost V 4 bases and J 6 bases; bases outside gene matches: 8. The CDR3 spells CASSSNRQGRNEQFF. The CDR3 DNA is TGTGCCAGCAGTTCAAATCGACAGGGGCGCAATGAGCAGTTCTTC.

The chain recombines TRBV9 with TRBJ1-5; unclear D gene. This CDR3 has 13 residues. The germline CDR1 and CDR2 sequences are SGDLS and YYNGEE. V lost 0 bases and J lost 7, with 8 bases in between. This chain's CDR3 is CASSVDSLQPQHF. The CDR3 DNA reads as TGTGCCAGCAGCGTAGACTCGCTCCAGCCCCAGCATTTT. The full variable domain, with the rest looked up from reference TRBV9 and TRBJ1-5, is DSGVTQTPKHLITATGQRVTLRCSPRSGDLSVYWYQQSLDQGLQFLIQYYNGEERAKGNILERFSAQQFPDLHSELNLSSLELGDSALYFCASSVDSLQPQHFGDGTRLSIL.